The rows below give T cell receptor beta chains drawn from one sample of a study of T cell repertoires in cytomegalovirus infection. TCRdb recomputed calls from the reads with MiXCR, one row per CDR3 protein. This sample has around 230,000 distinct CDR3 sequences, with around 6.2% found just once. The sequencing input was PBMCs. The origin of the receptors is a human donor in good health (CMV status not recorded). Some clones in this sample may be carry-over from other donors' samples. Both conserved end residues are part of each CDR3. The order of the fields is clone size, V gene, D gene, J gene, CDR3 DNA, CDR3 protein. The D gene is left open where the match is weak. Size tells how often a clone was seen (once, few, many) or the class of an expanded clone, and some rows leave it out.

clone size: many
V gene: TRBV10-3
D gene: TRBD2
J gene: TRBJ2-1
CDR3 DNA: TGTGCCATCAGTGGGGCTAGCGGGTCCTACAATGAGCAGTTCTTC
CDR3 protein: CAISGASGSYNEQFF

clone size: .
V gene: TRBV4-1
D gene: .
J gene: TRBJ1-1
CDR3 DNA: TGCGCCAGCAGTCTCCATAACGGCAGGAGGAACACTGAAGCTTTCTTT
CDR3 protein: CASSLHNGRRNTEAFF

clone size: .
V gene: TRBV29-1
D gene: .
J gene: TRBJ1-2
CDR3 DNA: TGCAGCGTTGCTCGCACGGCTGGCTACACCTTC
CDR3 protein: CSVARTAGYTF

clone size: many
V gene: TRBV20-1
D gene: TRBD2
J gene: TRBJ2-7
CDR3 DNA: TGCAGTGCTACTACCCGACTAGCGGGTTCCTACGAGCAGTACTTC
CDR3 protein: CSATTRLAGSYEQYF

clone size: many
V gene: TRBV12-3/TRBV12-4
D gene: TRBD1
J gene: TRBJ1-2
CDR3 DNA: TGTGCCAGCAGTTTGCAGGGGGCGCAATACTATGGCTACACCTTC
CDR3 protein: CASSLQGAQYYGYTF

clone size: many
V gene: TRBV11-3
D gene: .
J gene: TRBJ2-1
CDR3 DNA: TGTGCCAGCAGCTCCAGGGGCGTATCCTACAATGAGCAGTTCTTC
CDR3 protein: CASSSRGVSYNEQFF

clone size: many
V gene: TRBV7-6
D gene: .
J gene: TRBJ1-2
CDR3 DNA: TGTGCCAGCAGCTTAGGGGCGGGAGCCGATGGCTACACCTTC
CDR3 protein: CASSLGAGADGYTF

clone size: many
V gene: TRBV6-4
D gene: TRBD2
J gene: TRBJ2-1
CDR3 DNA: TGTGCCAGCAGTGACGGGGGCAGCGGGGGATCCTACAATGAGCAGTTCTTC
CDR3 protein: CASSDGGSGGSYNEQFF

clone size: many
V gene: TRBV9
D gene: .
J gene: TRBJ2-5
CDR3 DNA: TGTGCCAGCAATTCCGGGGGTCAAGAGACCCAGTACTTC
CDR3 protein: CASNSGGQETQYF

clone size: many
V gene: TRBV6-5
D gene: .
J gene: TRBJ2-6
CDR3 DNA: TGTGCCAGCGGATCAGGCTCTGGGGCCAACGTCCTGACTTTC
CDR3 protein: CASGSGSGANVLTF

clone size: .
V gene: TRBV7-2
D gene: .
J gene: TRBJ1-3
CDR3 DNA: TGTGCCAGCAGCTTAGTCTCAGCGGCTGGAAACACCATATATTTT
CDR3 protein: CASSLVSAAGNTIYF

clone size: many
V gene: TRBV7-2
D gene: .
J gene: TRBJ2-7
CDR3 DNA: TGTGCCAGCAGCCCCAGCGGTATAACAGGCAAACCCTACGAGCAGTACTTC
CDR3 protein: CASSPSGITGKPYEQYF

clone size: many
V gene: TRBV2
D gene: .
J gene: TRBJ1-1
CDR3 DNA: TGTGCCAGCAGTGAATCAGGGGCAGGGCTAAACACTGAAGCTTTCTTT
CDR3 protein: CASSESGAGLNTEAFF

clone size: many
V gene: TRBV11-2
D gene: .
J gene: TRBJ1-1
CDR3 DNA: TGTGCCAGCAGCTTAATCTTGGGCACTGAAGCTTTCTTT
CDR3 protein: CASSLILGTEAFF

clone size: many
V gene: TRBV29-1
D gene: .
J gene: TRBJ2-1
CDR3 DNA: TGCAGCGCGTGTCAGGGGACCTACAATGAGCAGTTCTTC
CDR3 protein: CSACQGTYNEQFF

clone size: .
V gene: TRBV12-3/TRBV12-4
D gene: .
J gene: TRBJ2-1
CDR3 DNA: TGTGCCAGCACCACGGACGTAAATGAGCAGTTCTTC
CDR3 protein: CASTTDVNEQFF

clone size: few
V gene: TRBV7-9
D gene: TRBD2
J gene: TRBJ2-3
CDR3 DNA: TGTGCCAGCCGCCGGGGGGAAGATACGCAGTATTTT
CDR3 protein: CASRRGEDTQYF

clone size: .
V gene: TRBV6-2/TRBV6-3
D gene: .
J gene: TRBJ2-7
CDR3 DNA: TGTGCCAGCAGTTTTAACCACGAGCAGTACTTC
CDR3 protein: CASSFNHEQYF

clone size: .
V gene: TRBV9
D gene: .
J gene: TRBJ2-2
CDR3 DNA: TGTGCCAGCAGCGTAGTCAACCAGCCCGGGGAGCTGTTTTTT
CDR3 protein: CASSVVNQPGELFF

clone size: .
V gene: TRBV6-6
D gene: .
J gene: TRBJ1-5
CDR3 DNA: TGTGCCAGCAGTTACTCTGATCAGCCCCAGCGTTTT
CDR3 protein: CASSYSDQPQRF

clone size: many
V gene: TRBV6-2/TRBV6-3
D gene: .
J gene: TRBJ1-5
CDR3 DNA: TGTGCCAGCGGGACTACAGGGTATCAGCCCCAGCATTTT
CDR3 protein: CASGTTGYQPQHF

clone size: many
V gene: TRBV20-1
D gene: .
J gene: TRBJ1-5
CDR3 DNA: TGCAGTGCTGGGCCTGCGGGAAGGGTGGATCAGCCCCAGCATTTT
CDR3 protein: CSAGPAGRVDQPQHF

clone size: many
V gene: TRBV12-3/TRBV12-4
D gene: TRBD2
J gene: TRBJ2-7
CDR3 DNA: TGTGCCAGCAGTTATGGTAGCGGGGGCCTATGGCAGTACTTC
CDR3 protein: CASSYGSGGLWQYF

clone size: .
V gene: TRBV29-1
D gene: .
J gene: TRBJ2-7
CDR3 DNA: TGCAGCGTTGTTATGGACGGGGGCCCCTACGAGCAGTACTTC
CDR3 protein: CSVVMDGGPYEQYF

clone size: many
V gene: TRBV2
D gene: .
J gene: TRBJ1-1
CDR3 DNA: TGTGCCAGCAAGCCGCGGATGAACACTGAAGCTTTCTTT
CDR3 protein: CASKPRMNTEAFF

clone size: many
V gene: TRBV30
D gene: .
J gene: TRBJ2-7
CDR3 DNA: TGTGCCTGGAGGGGTGGGCAGTTCCCCTACGAGCAGTACTTC
CDR3 protein: CAWRGGQFPYEQYF

clone size: many
V gene: TRBV16
D gene: .
J gene: TRBJ1-1
CDR3 DNA: TGTGCCAGCAGCCAATTGAGGGGGTTCACTGAAGCTTTCTTT
CDR3 protein: CASSQLRGFTEAFF

clone size: many
V gene: TRBV6-5
D gene: TRBD1
J gene: TRBJ2-7
CDR3 DNA: TGTGCCAGCAGTTACGCGGACAGGCTTAGGGCCGAGCAGTACTTC
CDR3 protein: CASSYADRLRAEQYF

clone size: .
V gene: TRBV7-2
D gene: .
J gene: TRBJ2-3
CDR3 DNA: TGTGCCGGCAGCGTCAGGGCAGATGCGCAGTATTTT
CDR3 protein: CAGSVRADAQYF

clone size: many
V gene: TRBV5-1
D gene: .
J gene: TRBJ2-4
CDR3 DNA: TGCGCCAGCAGCTTGGGAGGAACGCTGCCAACGTCGACCGAAAGAGCCAAAAACATTCAGTACTTC
CDR3 protein: CASSLGGTLPTSTERAKNIQYF

clone size: many
V gene: TRBV2
D gene: .
J gene: TRBJ2-2
CDR3 DNA: TGTGCCAGCAGTGTAACCGGGGAGCTGTTTTTT
CDR3 protein: CASSVTGELFF

clone size: .
V gene: TRBV19
D gene: .
J gene: TRBJ1-1
CDR3 DNA: TGTGCCAGTAGTCGGGAGTTCTCTGAAGCTTTCTTT
CDR3 protein: CASSREFSEAFF

clone size: many
V gene: TRBV4-3
D gene: TRBD2
J gene: TRBJ2-3
CDR3 DNA: TGCGCCAGCAGCCAAGCTTCAGCGGGGGCGGGAGATACGCAGTATTTT
CDR3 protein: CASSQASAGAGDTQYF

clone size: many
V gene: TRBV4-1
D gene: TRBD1
J gene: TRBJ2-3
CDR3 DNA: TGCGCCAGCAGCCTTTCAGGGGGCAACCCAGATACGCAGTATTTT
CDR3 protein: CASSLSGGNPDTQYF

clone size: many
V gene: TRBV20-1
D gene: .
J gene: TRBJ1-4
CDR3 DNA: TGCAGTGCTAGGCGCATCGGGACATCACTTGAAAAACTGTTTTTT
CDR3 protein: CSARRIGTSLEKLFF

clone size: many
V gene: TRBV28
D gene: TRBD1
J gene: TRBJ1-2
CDR3 DNA: TGTGCCAGTCTTACCCCATCGACAGGGATCTATGGCTACACCTTC
CDR3 protein: CASLTPSTGIYGYTF

clone size: many
V gene: TRBV6-1
D gene: .
J gene: TRBJ2-7
CDR3 DNA: TGTGCCAGCAGTGACAGTCTCCACGAGCAGTACTTC
CDR3 protein: CASSDSLHEQYF

clone size: many
V gene: TRBV7-9
D gene: .
J gene: TRBJ2-5
CDR3 DNA: TGTGCCAGCAGCTTAGCTAAAGGTCAAGAGACCCAGTACTTC
CDR3 protein: CASSLAKGQETQYF

clone size: many
V gene: TRBV20-1
D gene: .
J gene: TRBJ1-5
CDR3 DNA: TGCAGTGCTAGAGATGAAAATCCCCAGCCCCAGCATTTT
CDR3 protein: CSARDENPQPQHF

clone size: few
V gene: TRBV3-1
D gene: .
J gene: TRBJ2-5
CDR3 DNA: TGTGCCAGCAGCCCACTTAGCGCTTGGGAGACCCAGTACTTC
CDR3 protein: CASSPLSAWETQYF

clone size: many
V gene: TRBV6-1
D gene: .
J gene: TRBJ1-1
CDR3 DNA: TGTGCCAGCAGTTCGGGCGTAACCTCACGACCTGAAGCTTTCTTT
CDR3 protein: CASSSGVTSRPEAFF

clone size: many
V gene: TRBV5-5
D gene: TRBD2
J gene: TRBJ2-3
CDR3 DNA: TGTGCCAGCAGCTTGGGAACGGGAGGGCGTGGGGGCACAGATACGCAGTATTTT
CDR3 protein: CASSLGTGGRGGTDTQYF

clone size: few
V gene: TRBV29-1
D gene: .
J gene: TRBJ2-2
CDR3 DNA: TGCAGCGGATCAGGATCCGGGGAGCTCTTTTTT
CDR3 protein: CSGSGSGELFF

clone size: many
V gene: TRBV3-1
D gene: .
J gene: TRBJ2-1
CDR3 DNA: TGTGCCAGCAGCCAAGATCCGGCAGGGACGCTTCCCCGGTTCTTC
CDR3 protein: CASSQDPAGTLPRFF

clone size: many
V gene: TRBV28
D gene: TRBD1
J gene: TRBJ1-5
CDR3 DNA: TGTGCCAGCAGCCCTCGCGGCAGGGGGCTTCAGCCCCAGCATTTT
CDR3 protein: CASSPRGRGLQPQHF

clone size: .
V gene: TRBV4-2
D gene: TRBD1
J gene: TRBJ1-1
CDR3 DNA: TGTGCCAGCGGACGGACAGGATACATGAACACTGAAGCTTTCTTT
CDR3 protein: CASGRTGYMNTEAFF

clone size: many
V gene: TRBV4-1
D gene: .
J gene: TRBJ1-2
CDR3 DNA: TGCGCCAGCAGCCAAGATAGACAGAAAGCTCGGGGCTACACCTTC
CDR3 protein: CASSQDRQKARGYTF

clone size: many
V gene: TRBV6-1
D gene: TRBD1
J gene: TRBJ2-7
CDR3 DNA: TGTGCCAGCAGCCGTATCGTTGGGACAGGGTTCTACGAGCAGTACTTC
CDR3 protein: CASSRIVGTGFYEQYF

clone size: many
V gene: TRBV4-3
D gene: .
J gene: TRBJ1-5
CDR3 DNA: TGCGCCAGCAGCCAAGCTCCAAGTCAGCCCCAGCATTTT
CDR3 protein: CASSQAPSQPQHF

clone size: .
V gene: TRBV20-1
D gene: .
J gene: TRBJ1-3
CDR3 DNA: TGCAGTGCTAGAGCGACGGGCCCGCTCTCTGGAAACACCATATATTTT
CDR3 protein: CSARATGPLSGNTIYF

clone size: .
V gene: TRBV5-1
D gene: .
J gene: TRBJ1-1
CDR3 DNA: TGCGCCAGCAGCTTGGATGCGACCCGGGGCACTGAAGCTTTCTTT
CDR3 protein: CASSLDATRGTEAFF

clone size: many
V gene: TRBV20-1
D gene: TRBD1
J gene: TRBJ2-3
CDR3 DNA: TGCAGTGCTGAAGACAGGGGGCAAGGGGGGACAGATACGCAGTATTTT
CDR3 protein: CSAEDRGQGGTDTQYF

clone size: many
V gene: TRBV7-3
D gene: .
J gene: TRBJ2-5
CDR3 DNA: TGTGCCAGCAGCCTTCCGGTCGGCGGGGGCGGCCAAGAGACCCAGTACTTC
CDR3 protein: CASSLPVGGGGQETQYF